The 14 T cell receptor beta chains presented below share a single source sample, sequenced in a study of patients and donors after allogeneic stem cell transplantation. TCRdb processed the RT-PCR reads anew with MiXCR; each CDR3 protein has one entry. The sample includes about 2,600 distinct CDR3 sequences, roughly 15% of them seen just once. Material: blood, either unsorted or a sorted T cell fraction (not recorded which). The receptors derive from a human donor who was either an allogeneic HSCT recipient or a stem cell or donor lymphocyte infusion donor (not recorded which). It is not recorded whose cells these are; they may come from a transplant donor.

This rearrangement joins TRBV7-3 to TRBJ1-1, with D unclear. CDR3 length: 15 residues. The V end was cut by 1 base, the J end by 0 bases, with 9 bases between. Per germline, CDR1 SGHTA and CDR2 FQGTGA. This CDR3 is CASSLSPAMNTEAFF. The CDR3 DNA sequence: TGTGCCAGCAGCTTAAGTCCTGCAATGAACACTGAAGCTTTCTTT.

The chain uses TRBV11-1 and TRBJ1-1; D is ambiguous. CDR3 size: 12 residues. Germline V gene data show CDR1 as SGHAT and CDR2 as FQDESV (reference sequence). V was clipped by 2 bases and J by 5 bases, with 6 bases between them. The CDR3, as DNA: TGTGCCAGCAGCTTAAGCGGAACTGAAGCTTTCTTT. It codes for CASSLSGTEAFF.

The chain recombines TRBV7-3 with TRBJ2-2; the D call may be TRBD1 or TRBD2 (5 bases each). Germline lookup yields CDR1 SGHTA and CDR2 FQGTGA. V dropped 1 base and J dropped 6 bases, with 15 bases sitting between them. CDR3 length equals 16 residues. Here the CDR3 DNA reads TGTGCCAGCAGCTTAAGATCGGGGCTAGCCGCCGGGGAGCTGTTTTTT. The encoded protein is CASSLRSGLAAGELFF.

The gene calls are TRBV5-1 and TRBJ2-7; 9 nucleotides agree with TRBD1. The CDR3 covers 14 residues. Germline CDR1 SGHRS, CDR2 YFSETQ. V trimming: 1 base; J trimming: 6 bases; junction bases outside the gene matches: 5. CDR3 in amino acids: CASSLPGQGGEQYF. The CDR3 DNA reads TGCGCCAGCAGCTTGCCGGGACAGGGAGGCGAGCAGTACTTC.

This clonotype counts as medium-sized. The gene calls are TRBV7-2 and TRBJ2-1; D not certain. Germline V gives CDR1 SGHTA, CDR2 FQGNSA. The CDR3 length is 14 residues. The V gene lost 5 bases and the J gene lost 8 bases, with 16 bases spanning the gap. The CDR3 loop is CASSTFSAWDEQFF. Written as DNA, the CDR3 is TGTGCCAGCAGCACGTTTTCGGCCTGGGATGAGCAGTTCTTC. The variable domain in full, with the rest retrieved from reference TRBV7-2 and TRBJ2-1, is GAGVSQSPSNKVTEKGKDVELRCDPISGHTALYWYRQSLGQGLEFLIYFQGNSAPDKSGLPSDRFSAERTGGSVSTLTIQRTQQEDSAVYLCASSTFSAWDEQFFGPGTRLTVL.

The chain uses TRBV12-3 or TRBV12-4 and TRBJ2-5; no reliable D call. Trimming removed 5 bases from V and 5 bases from J, with 6 bases in between. This CDR3 is 11 amino acids long. The CDR3 here is CASSKHETQYF. The CDR3 region has the DNA TGTGCCAGCAGTAAACACGAGACCCAGTACTTC.

Only a few counts were recorded for this clonotype. The chain uses TRBV9 and TRBJ2-3; D may be TRBD1 or TRBD2 (5 bases each). Germline V lookup: CDR1 SGDLS, CDR2 YYNGEE. The CDR3 runs to 13 residues. V dropped 5 bases and J dropped 3 bases, with 10 bases sitting between them. CDR3 region: CASRGPETDTQYF. CDR3 nucleotides: TGTGCCAGCAGGGGACCTGAAACAGATACGCAGTATTTT. Full variable domain (remainder filled in from reference TRBV9 and TRBJ2-3): DSGVTQTPKHLITATGQRVTLRCSPRSGDLSVYWYQQSLDQGLQFLIQYYNGEERAKGNILERFSAQQFPDLHSELNLSSLELGDSALYFCASRGPETDTQYFGPGTRLTVL.

This chain uses TRBV7-6 with TRBJ2-1; 9 bases map to TRBD1. V lost 4 bases, J lost 7 bases, and 5 bases stayed unmatched. Germline values: CDR1 SGHVS, CDR2 FNYEAQ. The CDR3 contains 14 residues. The CDR3 region has the DNA TGTGCCAGCAGCTCCCGGACAGGGGCGAATGAGCAGTTCTTC. Protein: CASSSRTGANEQFF.

The rearrangement joins TRBV11-2 to TRBJ2-2, with TRBD1 matching over 7 bases. The length of the CDR3 is 14 residues. The V gene's germline CDR1 is SGHAT and CDR2 FQNNGV. The trim removed 5 bases at V and 5 bases at J, leaving 5 bases unmatched. For the CDR3, the DNA is TGTGCCAGCAGCCAACGGACAGGAACCGGGGAGCTGTTTTTT. Translating it yields CASSQRTGTGELFF. Drawing the rest from reference TRBV11-2 and TRBJ2-2, the complete variable domain is EAGVAQSPRYKIIEKRQSVAFWCNPISGHATLYWYQQILGQGPKLLIQFQNNGVVDDSQLPKDRFSAERLKGVDSTLKIQPAKLEDSAVYLCASSQRTGTGELFFGEGSRLTVL.

This clonotype was seen only a few times. The chain has TRBV4-3 and TRBJ2-5; 13 positions match TRBD2. Germline lookup yields CDR1 LGHNA and CDR2 YSLEER. The CDR3 spans 16 residues. V lost 1 base to trimming and J lost 4 bases; unmatched junction nucleotides: 3. The CDR3 loop is CASSQGRLAGGETQYF. CDR3 DNA sequence: TGCGCCAGCAGCCAAGGAAGACTAGCGGGAGGAGAGACCCAGTACTTC.

For the CDR3, the DNA is TGTGCCAGCAGCTGGGGCAGGGCCTACGAGCAGTACTTC. This encodes CASSWGRAYEQYF. The chain links TRBV5-6 to TRBJ2-7; TRBD1 is a possible D gene (5 bases). This CDR3 contains 13 residues. CDR1 SGHDT and CDR2 YYEEEE come from the germline V gene. Trimming shortened V by 3 bases and J by 2 bases, and 9 bases separated the two germline ends.

The chain uses TRBV20-1 and TRBJ2-7; D is unclear. Germline CDR1 and CDR2: DFQATT and SNEGSKA (reference sequence). The CDR3 extends over 14 amino acids. The V end was cut by 5 bases, the J end by 6 bases, with 20 bases between. The CDR3 region has the DNA TGCAGTGCTGGGTCTCGGGCTGACCCCCTCGAGCAGTACTTC. Its translation is CSAGSRADPLEQYF.

This clonotype is medium-sized within its sample. The chain recombines TRBV10-3 with TRBJ1-5; D not resolved. Germline CDR1 is ENHRY and CDR2 is SYGVKD. This CDR3 spans 13 amino acids. V was pared by 0 bases and J by 7 bases, with 7 bases between. The CDR3 is CAISESTGQPQHF. In DNA form, the CDR3 reads TGTGCCATCAGTGAGTCGACTGGGCAGCCCCAGCATTTT.

This clonotype appeared a few times. The rearrangement joins TRBV12-3 or TRBV12-4 to TRBJ2-5; unclear D gene. CDR3 length equals 12 residues. The ends were cut back, 3 bases at V and 2 bases at J, with 4 bases in the middle. CDR3 sequence (DNA): TGTGCCAGCAGTTTCCATCAAGAGACCCAGTACTTC. Translation gives CASSFHQETQYF.